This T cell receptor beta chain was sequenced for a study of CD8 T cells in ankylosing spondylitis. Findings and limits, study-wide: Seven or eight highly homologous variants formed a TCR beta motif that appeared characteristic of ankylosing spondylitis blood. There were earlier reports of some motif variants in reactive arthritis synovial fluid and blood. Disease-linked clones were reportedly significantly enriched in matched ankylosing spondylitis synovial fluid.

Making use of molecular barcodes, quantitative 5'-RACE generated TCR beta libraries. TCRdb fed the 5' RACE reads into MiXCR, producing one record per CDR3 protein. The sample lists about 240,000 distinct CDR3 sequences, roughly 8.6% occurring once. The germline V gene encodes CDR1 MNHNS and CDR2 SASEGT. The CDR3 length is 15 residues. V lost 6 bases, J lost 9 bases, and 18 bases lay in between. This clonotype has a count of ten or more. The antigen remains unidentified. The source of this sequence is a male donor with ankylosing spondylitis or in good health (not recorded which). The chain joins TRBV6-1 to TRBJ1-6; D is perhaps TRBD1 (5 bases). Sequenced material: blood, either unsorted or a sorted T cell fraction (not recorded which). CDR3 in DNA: TGTGCCAGCAGAACGACAGCCGGTGTGCCTTCACCCCTCCACTTT. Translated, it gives CASRTTAGVPSPLHF.